The clone carrying this T cell receptor (beta chain) was seen only a few times. Its matching antigen is unknown. This sample was included in a study of Ad26.COV2.S vaccination and SARS-CoV-2 variants. As for the study in general: Ad26.COV2.S arm of COV1001 included the donor.

Indicated treatment: 19 received Ad26.COV2.S at low or high dose, single or two shots; a few received placebo; per-sample allocation not given. Material that was analyzed had been drawn on day 63 after the first vaccine or placebo injection. The individual, an adult aged 18-55 years, was a donor in Boston. TCRdb's table, derived via immunoSEQ multiplex PCR, lists solely in-frame clones and lacks some. The repertoire consists of roughly 420,000 clones, with approximately 90% occurring once and the leading ten covering less than 4%. Study conclusions and caveats: Total T cell responses were possibly underestimated by TCR breadth and depth analyses. Recipients of vaccine and of placebo showed similar breadth of their non-spike TCR repertoires.

V was pared by 5 bases and J by 6 bases, with 9 bases of the junction left unmatched. The CDR3 extends over 14 amino acids. Per germline, CDR1 MDHEN and CDR2 SYDVKM. The TCR sequence derives from a person between 18 and 65 years old who received the Ad26.COV2.S COVID-19 vaccine or a placebo. The chain employs TRBV28 and TRBJ1-2; 7 bases line up with TRBD1. Material: peripheral blood, obtained in a trial of Ad26.COV2.S vaccine versus placebo. The CDR3 DNA is TGTGCCAGCAGTAACTTCGACAGGGAACATGGCTACACCTTC. It translates to CASSNFDREHGYTF.